This TCR beta chain was captured by sequencing in a study of blood T cell repertoires in COVID-19. J was trimmed by 2 bases and V by 7 bases; bases with no gene match: 15. The CDR3 has 18 amino acids. CDR1 is MGHDK, CDR2 SYGVNS, per germline. Using immunoSEQ multiplex PCR, the repertoire was profiled, and TCRdb retains in-frame clones only, with some absent. The sample holds some 200,000 clones, about nine tenths seen once. The chain has TRBV25-1 and TRBJ2-5; 11 positions agree with TRBD2. The source of this sequence is a woman aged 40 to 55 with acute COVID-19. Sequenced sample: PBMCs or T cells enriched from blood (not recorded which). CDR3 sequence reads: CASTRPLAGGEIQETQYF. CDR3 nucleotides: TGTGCCAGCACCCGTCCTCTAGCGGGGGGCGAGATACAAGAGACCCAGTACTTC.